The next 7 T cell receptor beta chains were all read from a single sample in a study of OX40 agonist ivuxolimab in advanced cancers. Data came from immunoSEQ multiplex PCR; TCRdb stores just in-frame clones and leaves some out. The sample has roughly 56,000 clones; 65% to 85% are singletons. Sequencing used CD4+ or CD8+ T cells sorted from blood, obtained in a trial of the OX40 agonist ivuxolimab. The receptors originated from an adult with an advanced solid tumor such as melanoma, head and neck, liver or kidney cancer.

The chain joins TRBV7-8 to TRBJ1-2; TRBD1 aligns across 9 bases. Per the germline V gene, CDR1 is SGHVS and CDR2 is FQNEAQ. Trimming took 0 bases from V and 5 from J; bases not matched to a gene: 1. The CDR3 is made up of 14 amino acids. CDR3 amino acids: CASSLAGQGYGYTF. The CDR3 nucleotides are TGTGCCAGCAGCTTAGCAGGACAGGGGTATGGCTACACCTTC.

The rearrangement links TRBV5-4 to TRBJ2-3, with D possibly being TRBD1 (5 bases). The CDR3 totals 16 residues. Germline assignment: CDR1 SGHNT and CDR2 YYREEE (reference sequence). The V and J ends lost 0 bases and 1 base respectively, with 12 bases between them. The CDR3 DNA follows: TGTGCCAGCAGCTTGGCCGCAGGGCCGGGCACAGATACGCAGTATTTT. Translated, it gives CASSLAAGPGTDTQYF.

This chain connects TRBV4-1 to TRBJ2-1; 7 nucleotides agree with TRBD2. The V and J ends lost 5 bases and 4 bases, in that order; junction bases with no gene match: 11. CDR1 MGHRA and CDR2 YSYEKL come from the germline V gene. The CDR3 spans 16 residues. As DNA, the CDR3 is TGCGCCAGCAGCGGTCGACTAGCACAAATGTACAATGAGCAGTTCTTC. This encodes CASSGRLAQMYNEQFF.

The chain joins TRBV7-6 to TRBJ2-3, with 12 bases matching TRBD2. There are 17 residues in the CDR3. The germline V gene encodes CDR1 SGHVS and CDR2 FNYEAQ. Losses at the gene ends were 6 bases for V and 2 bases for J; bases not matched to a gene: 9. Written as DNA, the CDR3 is TGTGCCAGCAGAGCAACTAGCGGGGGGTTATCCACAGATACGCAGTATTTT. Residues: CASRATSGGLSTDTQYF.

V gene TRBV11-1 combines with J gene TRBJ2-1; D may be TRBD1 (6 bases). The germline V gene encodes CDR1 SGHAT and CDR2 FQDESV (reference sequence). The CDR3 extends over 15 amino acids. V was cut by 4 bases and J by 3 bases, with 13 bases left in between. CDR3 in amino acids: CASSSQGRGYNEQFF. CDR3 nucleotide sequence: TGTGCCAGCAGCTCACAGGGACGGGGCTACAATGAGCAGTTCTTC.

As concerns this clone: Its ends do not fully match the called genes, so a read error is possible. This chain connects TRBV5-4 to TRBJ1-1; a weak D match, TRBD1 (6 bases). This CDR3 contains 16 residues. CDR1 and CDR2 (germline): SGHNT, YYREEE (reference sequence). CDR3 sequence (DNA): TGTGCCAGCAGCTTGCGGTGGTGGGGGGCGAACCCTGAAGCTTTCTTT. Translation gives CASSLRWWGANPEAFF.

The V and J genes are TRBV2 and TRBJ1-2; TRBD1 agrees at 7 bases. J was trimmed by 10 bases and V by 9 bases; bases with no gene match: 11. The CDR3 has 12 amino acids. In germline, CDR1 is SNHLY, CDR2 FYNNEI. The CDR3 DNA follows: TGTGCCAGTATTCGGACAGGAGAATCCTACACCTTC. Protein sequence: CASIRTGESYTF.